This T cell receptor (beta chain) was recovered during a study of identical twins (dated by TCRdb to between 2015 and 2016). Context from the whole study: To test whether fetal clonotypes persist, this study deep-sequenced TCR alpha and beta repertoires from monozygotic twins, from unrelated adults of various ages, and from cord blood. To rule out contamination, replicate twin experiments were performed at different times with different library preparation protocols.

Worth noting for this clonotype: The clone's antigen remains unknown. No base quality values were provided; no much bigger clone lies one nucleotide off.

From the germline V gene, CDR1 is SGHRS and CDR2 is YFSETQ. From its cysteine to its phenylalanine, the CDR3 spans 16 amino acids. Just CDR3 DNA is preserved here, 48 bases in frame from base 1. V was cut back by 2 bases and J by 8 bases, leaving a gap of 20 bases between them. Every donor was a healthy Caucasian. Three pairs of female monozygotic twins, all aged about 18 to 29 years, made up the twin cohort. Peripheral blood mononuclear cells were the source from which RNA for the TCR libraries was isolated. Receptor amplification or capture employed 5' RACE. This sample was sequenced with an Illumina HiSeq 2000. Template switching added a universal primer binding site, and the final cDNA carried a unique molecular identifier that allowed TCR cDNA molecules to be counted accurately. Specific primers in the conserved constant-segment region were used to synthesize first-strand cDNA for the TCR alpha and beta chains. To control for contamination, every cDNA library carried two barcodes: a SMART-Mk sample barcode plus Illumina barcodes. Two successive PCR steps introduced TruSeq adapter sequences along with Illumina sample barcodes. The Illumina HiSeq platform was used with custom primers to sequence TCR alpha and beta cDNA libraries. Concerning the study's data processing: MiGEC processed the raw reads to extract unique molecular identifiers, while MiXCR was used to determine the CDR3 positions. Recombination models were inferred per individual with the repgenHMM and IGoR tools using an EM algorithm. Shared clonotypes were analyzed with the tcR package in R, and sharing was normalized by the product of cloneset sizes. To study raw recombination without the effects of thymic and clonal selection, out-of-frame nonproductive sequences were analyzed. The raw public reads went through TCRdb reprocessing: fastp at Q25, MiXCR clone calling, in-frame beta chains kept. Rows are combined by CDR3 protein, so each entry shows the most common genes and DNA. The V and J calls and clone size are TCRdb's, not the authors'. For this sample the table gives about 570,000 distinct CDR3 sequences, of which more than 9% were detected only once. The top ten clonotypes cover roughly 3% of the sample.

The research as a whole found: Zero-insertion analyses could be partly confounded by invariant T cells such as MAIT and iNKT, although diverse VJ usage argued against such confounding for most clonotypes. In beta out-of-frame sequences, excess twin sharing was weaker, because having fewer shared sequences lowered the signal-to-noise ratio. Compared with coincidental sharing between unrelated individuals, out-of-frame TCR alpha sequences shared between twins showed an excess of sequences with low generation probability. Because the same donors could not be followed over many years, conclusions were based on cross-sectional statistical analysis. Abundant cord blood beta clonotypes had fewer insertions, young adult naive repertoires showed a similar but weaker trend, and memory repertoires showed no such trend. Out-of-frame TCR alpha sharing in monozygotic twins was systematically underestimated by recombination models, whereas sharing between unrelated individuals was in agreement with the recombination models.

The same data also contributed to another study, on yellow fever vaccine responses in identical twins. As the second publication notes: According to the authors, in identical twins the way T cells responded to vaccination appeared partly convergent and partly personalized. The study precisely tracked vaccine-responding T cell clones in identical twins.

The source material was PBMCs. The chain employs TRBV5-1 and TRBJ2-1, and possibly TRBD2, on 5 matching bases. This TCR came from a woman aged 18-30 years in good health. The sequenced DNA is TGCGCCAGCAGCTTCGAGACTGGGAGATTAAGTCATGAGCAGTTCTTC. Translation gives CASSFETGRLSHEQFF.